These 15 T cell receptor beta chains originate from one sample sequenced in a study of T-cell memory formation after mild COVID-19. One entry per CDR3 protein results from TCRdb running MiXCR on the 5' RACE reads. The data hold fewer than 450,000 distinct CDR3 sequences, with approximately 21% observed a single time. Material for sequencing was PBMCs or a T cell subset sorted from them (not recorded which). The receptors were sampled from an adult woman who had mild COVID-19 (a few samples of this study predate the infection). Cell type and time point are not known.

This clonotype was seen more than once but under ten times. The genes are TRBV9 and TRBJ2-3, with D hard to call. V was shortened by 0 bases and J by 5 bases, with 4 bases between the two germline ends. The CDR3 contains 12 residues. Germline values: CDR1 SGDLS, CDR2 YYNGEE. CDR3 in amino acids: CASSVERDTQYF. DNA of the CDR3: TGTGCCAGCAGCGTAGAAAGAGATACGCAGTATTTT.

This clonotype was counted a few times. V gene TRBV5-5 combines with J gene TRBJ2-1, with 9 bases that match TRBD1. Trimming at V came to 4 bases and at J to 5 bases, leaving 7 bases not matched to a gene. Germline lookup yields CDR1 SGHKS and CDR2 YYEKEE (reference sequence). The CDR3 is made up of 15 amino acids. CDR3 bases: TGTGCCAGCAGCCAATGGGACAGGGACCACAATGAGCAGTTCTTC. Translating it yields CASSQWDRDHNEQFF.

In this sample, this clonotype turned up a few times. An end of the junction differs from the germline gene, which may be a read error. V gene TRBV12-3 or TRBV12-4 combines with J gene TRBJ2-7, with D unclear. The CDR3 runs 13 residues. The chain's CDR3 is CASSLGGVYGQYF. The CDR3 bases are TGTGCCAGCAGTTTAGGCGGAGTTTACGGGCAGTACTTC.

This clonotype was picked up a small number of times. CDR3 coding DNA: TGTGCCAGCAGTGTTCAGGGTTCTGAAGCTTTCTTT. Amino acids: CASSVQGSEAFF. This chain joins TRBV2 and TRBJ1-1, with D perhaps matching TRBD1 (5 bases). This CDR3 has 12 residues. Deletions cut 4 bases from V and 6 bases from J, with 9 bases between. CDR1 and CDR2 (germline): SNHLY, FYNNEI.

This clonotype was detected only once. J is TRBJ2-1 and V is TRBV27; 8 positions match TRBD2. This CDR3 has 13 amino acids. Losses at the gene ends were 8 bases for V and 4 bases for J; bases not matched to a gene: 4. Germline V gene data show CDR1 as MNHEY and CDR2 as SMNVEV (reference sequence). The CDR3 nucleotides are TGTGCCAGCTCCGGGACTAGGTACAATGAGCAGTTCTTC. Protein product: CASSGTRYNEQFF.

This clonotype was seen more than once but under ten times. The CDR3 DNA reads TGTGCCAGCGAGGACGGACAGGCCAGCTCCTACGAGCAGTACTTC. As protein: CASEDGQASSYEQYF. This chain joins TRBV6-2 or TRBV6-3 and TRBJ2-7; 7 nucleotides align to TRBD1. V was clipped by 8 bases and J by 0 bases; unmatched bases: 10. Germline V gene data show CDR1 as MNHEY and CDR2 as SVGEGT. The CDR3 contains 15 residues.

The chain combines TRBV20-1 with TRBJ2-7; 9 positions agree with TRBD2. The CDR3 has 15 amino acids. V trimming: 5 bases; J trimming: 1 base; junction bases outside the gene matches: 9. Per germline, CDR1 DFQATT and CDR2 SNEGSKA (reference sequence). For the CDR3, the DNA is TGCAGTGCTTTGCCTGGGACTAGCCTGTCCTACGAGCAGTACTTC. Translating it yields CSALPGTSLSYEQYF.

The sample holds a few counts of this clonotype. In DNA form, the CDR3 reads TGTGCCAGCAGGCGTTCTAGCGGGAGGTCCTACGAGCAGTACTTC. Protein: CASRRSSGRSYEQYF. J is TRBJ2-7 and V is TRBV12-3 or TRBV12-4; TRBD2 aligns across 11 bases. This CDR3 has 15 amino acids. Trimming removed 6 bases from V and 1 base from J; junction bases left unmatched: 5.

This chain uses TRBV5-1 with TRBJ2-3; no clear D gene. CDR1 is SGHRS, CDR2 YFSETQ, per germline. The ends were cut back, 0 bases at V and 5 bases at J, with 10 bases in the middle. The CDR3 runs to 14 residues. The DNA for the CDR3 is TGCGCCAGCAGCTTGGAAAGGGTAGGAGATACGCAGTATTTT. Residues: CASSLERVGDTQYF. Looking up the rest from reference TRBV5-1 and TRBJ2-3 gives the full variable domain: KAGVTQTPRYLIKTRGQQVTLSCSPISGHRSVSWYQQTPGQGLQFLFEYFSETQRNKGNFPGRFSGRQFSNSRSEMNVSTLELGDSALYLCASSLERVGDTQYFGPGTRLTVL.

This clonotype has ten or more counts. The V and J genes are TRBV27 and TRBJ1-1; D is uncertain. Germline CDR1 and CDR2: MNHEY and SMNVEV (reference sequence). CDR3 length: 14 amino acids. This CDR3 reads CARAGAHSNTEAFF. The CDR3 DNA reads as TGTGCGAGGGCAGGTGCCCACTCGAACACTGAAGCTTTCTTT.

This clonotype was seen a few times. The rearrangement joins TRBV5-4 to TRBJ2-3; no reliable D call. Germline assignment: CDR1 SGHNT and CDR2 YYREEE (reference sequence). V lost 0 bases and J lost 5, with 10 bases in between. The CDR3 loop spans 14 amino acids. CDR3 protein: CASSLAAVGDTQYF. In DNA form, the CDR3 reads TGTGCCAGCAGCTTGGCCGCGGTCGGAGATACGCAGTATTTT.

This clonotype was counted many times. This chain uses TRBV15 with TRBJ2-3; D unresolved. Germline V CDR1 and CDR2: LNHNV, YYDKDF (reference sequence). This CDR3 comprises 18 residues. The germline V and J ends were trimmed by 0 bases and 2 bases, with 18 bases remaining between them. CDR3 region: CATSRDGHRASPTDTQYF. DNA for the CDR3: TGTGCCACCAGCAGAGATGGGCATCGAGCCTCCCCCACAGATACGCAGTATTTT.

This clonotype was counted a few times. The rearrangement joins TRBV6-5 to TRBJ2-7; D remains unclear. This CDR3 contains 13 residues. CDR1 MNHEY and CDR2 SVGAGI come from the germline V gene. The V and J ends lost 6 bases and 3 bases respectively, with 12 bases between them. The CDR3 bases are TGTGCCAGCAGCTCCACTGGGATCTACGAGCAGTACTTC. Translated: CASSSTGIYEQYF.

The sample holds a few counts of this clonotype. The chain uses TRBV7-2 and TRBJ1-4; 7 positions match TRBD1. In germline, CDR1 is SGHTA, CDR2 FQGNSA. There are 14 residues in the CDR3. The trim removed 4 bases at V and 7 bases at J, leaving 6 bases unmatched. CDR3 residues: CASSSGQVFEKLFF. The CDR3 bases are TGTGCCAGCAGCTCCGGACAGGTTTTTGAAAAACTGTTTTTT.

The table lists this clonotype with a few counts. The chain couples TRBV27 to TRBJ2-7, with TRBD2 matching over 10 bases. CDR3 length equals 14 residues. The germline gives CDR1 MNHEY, CDR2 SMNVEV (reference sequence). V lost 1 base and J lost 5; bases outside the gene matches: 2. CDR3 nucleotides: TGTGCCAGCAGTTTATACCTAGCGGGGGACGAGCAGTACTTC. It is translated as CASSLYLAGDEQYF.